This TCR beta chain appears in the sequencing data of a study of cytomegalovirus exposure and HLA in healthy donors. Study-level findings and limits: In a later analysis, HLA-C alleles had the fewest associated TCRs, DRB1 alleles the most.

A multiplex PCR was run with 60 Vbeta primers and 13 Jbeta primers. Produced via immunoSEQ multiplex PCR; TCRdb's table is partial and in-frame only. Of under 200,000 clones listed, around 85% are singletons. The length of the CDR3 is 15 residues. CDR1 PRHDT and CDR2 FYEKMQ come from the germline V gene (reference sequence). The ends lost 5 bases at V and 1 base at J; junction bases unmatched: 6. For this clone: What it binds is unknown.

Sequencing was performed on PBMCs. The chain is built from TRBV13 and TRBJ1-1, with 8 positions matching TRBD1. The source is a man between 35 and 55 years old in good health and CMV-seropositive. The CDR3 is CASSEDRVENTEAFF. The CDR3 DNA sequence: TGTGCCAGCAGCGAGGACAGGGTGGAGAACACTGAAGCTTTCTTT. The variable domain in full, completed from reference TRBV13 and TRBJ1-1, reads AAGVIQSPRHLIKEKRETATLKCYPIPRHDTVYWYQQGPGQDPQFLISFYEKMQSDKGSIPDRFSAQQFSDYHSELNMSSLELGDSALYFCASSEDRVENTEAFFGQGTRLTVV.